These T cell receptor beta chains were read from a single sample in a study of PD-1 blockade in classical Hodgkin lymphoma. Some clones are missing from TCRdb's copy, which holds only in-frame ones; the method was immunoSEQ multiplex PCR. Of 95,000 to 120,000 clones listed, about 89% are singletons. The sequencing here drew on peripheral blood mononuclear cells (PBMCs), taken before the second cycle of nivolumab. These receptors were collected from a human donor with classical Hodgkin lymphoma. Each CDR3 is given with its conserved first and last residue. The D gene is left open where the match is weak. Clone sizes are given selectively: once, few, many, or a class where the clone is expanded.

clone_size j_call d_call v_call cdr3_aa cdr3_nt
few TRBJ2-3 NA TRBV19 CASSTARDTQYF TGTGCCAGTAGTACAGCAAGAGATACGCAGTATTTT
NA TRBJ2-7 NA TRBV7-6 CASSLAASALDPYEQYF TGTGCCAGCAGCTTAGCTGCGTCTGCCCTCGATCCCTACGAGCAGTACTTC
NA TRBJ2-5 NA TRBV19 CASKMEAWQETQYF TGTGCCAGCAAAATGGAGGCTTGGCAAGAGACCCAGTACTTC
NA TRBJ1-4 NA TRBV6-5 CASSPRGSYNEKLFF TGTGCCAGCAGTCCACGGGGGAGCTATAATGAAAAACTGTTTTTT
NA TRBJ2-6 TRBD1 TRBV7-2 CASSDRGSGANVLTF TGTGCCAGCAGCGACAGGGGATCTGGGGCCAACGTCCTGACTTTC
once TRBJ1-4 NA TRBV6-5 CASSYTGMLGEKLFF TGTGCCAGCAGTTACACAGGGATGTTGGGTGAAAAACTGTTTTTT
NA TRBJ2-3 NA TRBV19 CASSNPSVPGTDTQYF TGTGCCAGTAGTAACCCTAGCGTGCCAGGCACAGATACGCAGTATTTT
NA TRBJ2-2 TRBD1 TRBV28 CASSTGTGYTGELFF TGTGCCAGCAGTACCGGGACAGGGTACACCGGGGAGCTGTTTTTT
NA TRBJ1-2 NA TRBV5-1 CASSPTYDGTYGYTF TGCGCCAGCAGCCCCACATACGACGGAACCTATGGCTACACCTTC
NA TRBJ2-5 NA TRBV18 CASSPPSRGAQETQYF TGTGCCAGCTCACCGCCTAGCCGGGGAGCCCAAGAGACCCAGTACTTC
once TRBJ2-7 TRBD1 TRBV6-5 CASSSPGQGTYEQYF TGTGCCAGCAGTTCACCGGGACAGGGTACTTACGAGCAGTACTTC
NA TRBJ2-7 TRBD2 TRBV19 CATTPGGRAFEQYF TGTGCCACAACACCCGGGGGGAGGGCCTTCGAGCAGTACTTC
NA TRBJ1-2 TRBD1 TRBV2 CAPKGPGQGEIPYGYTF TGTGCTCCCAAAGGGCCGGGACAGGGGGAAATACCCTATGGCTACACCTTC
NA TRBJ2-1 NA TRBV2 CASSPSGVRNNEQFF TGTGCCAGCAGTCCATCGGGAGTTCGGAACAATGAGCAGTTCTTC
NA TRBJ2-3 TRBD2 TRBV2 CASSDRGGAGAQYF TGTGCCAGCAGTGACCGCGGTGGGGCGGGAGCGCAGTATTTT
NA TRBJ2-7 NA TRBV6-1 CASSEASYEQYF TGTGCCAGCAGTGAAGCTAGCTACGAGCAGTACTTC